These T cell receptor beta chains were read from a single sample in a study of T cell repertoires in cytomegalovirus infection. TCRdb used MiXCR to reprocess the reads, holding one entry per CDR3 protein. Of a few hundred thousand distinct CDR3 sequences in the sample, about a quarter were seen once. The specimen sequenced was PBMCs. The receptors were gathered from a human donor in good health (CMV status not recorded). Some clones in this sample may be carry-over from other donors' samples. The CDR3 runs from the conserved cysteine through the conserved F or W. D genes are given only for firm matches. Size tells how often a clone was seen (once, few, many) or the class of an expanded clone, and some rows leave it out.

len	abundance	v_gene	d_gene	j_gene	CDR3nt	CDR3aa
17	-	TRBV19	-	TRBJ2-1	TGTGCCAGTAGTGTCTCGTTCCGGGACCGCTCCTACAATGAGCAGTTCTTC	CASSVSFRDRSYNEQFF
13	-	TRBV19	TRBD2	TRBJ2-5	TGTGCCACCTGTGGTAGCGGGCAAGAGACCCAGTACTTC	CATCGSGQETQYF
15	-	TRBV6-1	TRBD1	TRBJ2-3	TGTGCCAGCAGGACCCCCTCACAGGGGTTGGATACGCAGTATTTT	CASRTPSQGLDTQYF
15	many	TRBV7-2	TRBD1	TRBJ1-5	TGTGCCAGCAGATCAACAGGGGTTGCCAATCAGCCCCAGCATTTT	CASRSTGVANQPQHF
14	few	TRBV6-2/TRBV6-3	-	TRBJ2-7	TGTGCCAGCAGTTACGATCGGACACCGCACGAGCAGTACTTC	CASSYDRTPHEQYF
13	many	TRBV28	TRBD1	TRBJ2-7	TGTGCCAGCAGTTTGGTACAGGGGTACGAGCAGTACTTC	CASSLVQGYEQYF
16	-	TRBV11-2	-	TRBJ1-1	TGTGCCAGCAGCTTAGGGGGGGGGTACCTGAACACTGAAGCTTTCTTT	CASSLGGGYLNTEAFF
14	few	TRBV4-1	-	TRBJ2-7	TGCGCCAGCAGCCAAGAGGATGGGTCCTACGAGCAGTACTTC	CASSQEDGSYEQYF
15	-	TRBV7-2	-	TRBJ2-1	TGTGCCAGCAGCTTAAAGGGAGGCCCCTACAATGAGCAGTTCTTC	CASSLKGGPYNEQFF
15	few	TRBV27	-	TRBJ2-1	TGTGCCAGCAGTTTGACTGATAAAGCCTACAATGAGCAGTTCTTC	CASSLTDKAYNEQFF
15	few	TRBV10-3	-	TRBJ2-3	TGTGCCATCAGGGGAACAGGGATGGGCACAGATACGCAGTATTTT	CAIRGTGMGTDTQYF
15	many	TRBV7-2	-	TRBJ1-5	TGTGCCAGCAGCCCAATGGGGATGAGCAATCAGCCCCAGCATTTT	CASSPMGMSNQPQHF
17	many	TRBV7-2	-	TRBJ2-3	TGTGCCAGCAGCTTAGCGCTTGACACGGTTAGCACAGATACGCAGTATTTT	CASSLALDTVSTDTQYF
16	few	TRBV7-6	TRBD1	TRBJ2-4	TGTGCCAGCAGCTTAGAGGCAGGGGGCCCCAAAAACATTCAGTACTTC	CASSLEAGGPKNIQYF
15	-	TRBV19	-	TRBJ1-6	TGTGCCAGTAGTATCAGGGGTGGGAGGAATTCACCCCTCCACTTT	CASSIRGGRNSPLHF
12	-	TRBV12-5	-	TRBJ2-2	TGTGCTAGTGGTTTGGTCCCCGGGGAGCTGTTTTTT	CASGLVPGELFF
16	once	TRBV20-1	-	TRBJ1-6	TGCAGTGCAAAGGGGGGAGGGGGACTCTATAATTCACCCCTCCACTTT	CSAKGGGGLYNSPLHF
15	many	TRBV7-2	-	TRBJ1-1	TGTGCCAGCAGCTTAGCCCGGACAACGGCTGGATCGGCTTTCTTT	CASSLARTTAGSAFF
15	many	TRBV11-2	TRBD2	TRBJ2-1	TGTGCCAGCAGCTTAGTACTAGCGGGTCGGGGGGAGCAGTTCTTC	CASSLVLAGRGEQFF
19	-	TRBV7-9	-	TRBJ2-3	TGTGCCAGCAGCTTAGCGTCCCGGACTGGCACCCTCCGAATAGATACGCAGTATTTT	CASSLASRTGTLRIDTQYF
12	-	TRBV20-1	-	TRBJ1-2	TGCAGTGCTAGAGCCGCTGGTTACGGCTACACCTTC	CSARAAGYGYTF
18	-	TRBV4-1	TRBD1	TRBJ1-2	TGCGCCAGCAGCCAAGAGGGTTCAGGACAGGGGCCCGCGGGAGGCTACACCTTC	CASSQEGSGQGPAGGYTF